The present entry profiles one TCR beta chain with its context. This CDR3 has 16 residues. The V gene's germline CDR1 is SGHDN and CDR2 FVKESK. V dropped 1 base and J dropped 2 bases, with 14 bases sitting between them. The sample comes from a study of cytomegalovirus exposure and HLA in healthy donors. Use of 60 Vbeta and 13 Jbeta primers characterized the PCR. Profiled with immunoSEQ multiplex PCR; TCRdb holds only in-frame clones, not every one. The profile shows approximately 110,000 clones, about 83% of them singletons. Sequenced: PBMCs. The TCR sequence derives from a man aged 18 to 29 in good health and CMV-seronegative. The J gene is TRBJ1-2, the V gene TRBV14; no reliable D call. The CDR3 region has the DNA TGTGCCAGCAGCCAAGGAAAGGGTGGAGGAAACTATGGCTACACCTTC. This encodes CASSQGKGGGNYGYTF.